This T cell receptor (beta chain) was observed in a study of shared clonotypes between healthy human individuals. As for this clone: Its cognate antigen is unknown.

Measured with immunoSEQ multiplex PCR; TCRdb has only the in-frame clones, and not every one. Here the sample spans approximately 1.5 million clones, about 98.5% being singletons. General study findings and limits: Memory subsets generally showed lower estimated richness than naive subsets.

The CDR3 runs to 16 residues. Looked up from germline, CDR1 is SEHNR and CDR2 is FQNEAQ (reference sequence). J gave up 2 bases and V 9 bases, and 12 bases lay outside the gene matches. This clonotype originated in a young man in good health. The rearrangement joins TRBV7-9 to TRBJ2-2; 7 bases agree with TRBD2. The specimen sequenced was naive CD4+ T cells sorted from blood. Subset meaning: CD45RA+ positively selected. The CDR3 DNA reads TGTGCCAGTCGGGGTAGGCTAGCGGATAACACCGGGGAGCTGTTTTTT. It encodes CASRGRLADNTGELFF.